This T cell receptor beta chain stems from a study of molecular identifiers for immune sequencing clone quantification. Sorting recovered naive CD8 T cells on a CD8+CD4-CCR7+CD45RA+ profile. Libraries of bulk TCR were made by previously described methods (with listed TCR primers). TCRdb analysed the PCR reads with MiXCR anew, one entry per CDR3 protein. The table shows about half a million distinct CDR3 sequences, with 20% to 25% occurring only once. The V segment lost 4 bases and the J segment 8 bases; nucleotides outside the gene matches: 10. This CDR3 region has 15 residues. Germline CDR1 SGHRS, CDR2 YFSETQ. The study's findings and limits: Effector cells had over 98% of their molecules in clones above 20 RNA copies, while naive cells had under 1%. Barcode collisions between identical TCR molecules could shrink estimates of highly expanded clone sizes.

Notes on this clonotype: Antigen: not known.

The gene calls are TRBV5-1 and TRBJ1-4; TRBD1 aligns across 8 bases. The source material was naive CD8+ T cells from blood, with Jurkat cell RNA spiked in. Subset defined: FACS-sorted CD8+CD4-CCR7+CD45RA+ naive T cells. This clonotype was obtained from a human donor in good health. Some libraries in this study had Jurkat cell RNA spiked in. The CDR3 region has the DNA TGCGCCAGCAGCCCCGCAGGGGGCCGAGGGGAAAAACTGTTTTTT. Translating gives CASSPAGGRGEKLFF.